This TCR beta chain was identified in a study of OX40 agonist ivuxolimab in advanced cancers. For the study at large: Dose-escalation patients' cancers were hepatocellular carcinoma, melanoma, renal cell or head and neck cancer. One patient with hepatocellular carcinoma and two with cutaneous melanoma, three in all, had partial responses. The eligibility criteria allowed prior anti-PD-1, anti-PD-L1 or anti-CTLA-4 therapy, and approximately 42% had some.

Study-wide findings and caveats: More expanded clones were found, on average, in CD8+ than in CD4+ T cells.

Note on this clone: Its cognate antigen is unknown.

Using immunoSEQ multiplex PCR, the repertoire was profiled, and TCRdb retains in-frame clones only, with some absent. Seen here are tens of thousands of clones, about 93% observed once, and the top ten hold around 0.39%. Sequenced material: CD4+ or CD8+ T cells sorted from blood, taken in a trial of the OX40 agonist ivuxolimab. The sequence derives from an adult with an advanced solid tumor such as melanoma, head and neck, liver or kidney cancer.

The CDR3 region has the DNA TGTGCCAGCAGCTCCGGCCAGGACCTCGGCACAGATACGCAGTATTTT. Translated, it gives CASSSGQDLGTDTQYF. The chain combines TRBV11-3 with TRBJ2-3; D gene ambiguous. From germline, CDR1 is SGHNT and CDR2 YENEEA. CDR3 length equals 16 residues. Trimming left V 4 bases short and J 1 base short, with 15 bases between.